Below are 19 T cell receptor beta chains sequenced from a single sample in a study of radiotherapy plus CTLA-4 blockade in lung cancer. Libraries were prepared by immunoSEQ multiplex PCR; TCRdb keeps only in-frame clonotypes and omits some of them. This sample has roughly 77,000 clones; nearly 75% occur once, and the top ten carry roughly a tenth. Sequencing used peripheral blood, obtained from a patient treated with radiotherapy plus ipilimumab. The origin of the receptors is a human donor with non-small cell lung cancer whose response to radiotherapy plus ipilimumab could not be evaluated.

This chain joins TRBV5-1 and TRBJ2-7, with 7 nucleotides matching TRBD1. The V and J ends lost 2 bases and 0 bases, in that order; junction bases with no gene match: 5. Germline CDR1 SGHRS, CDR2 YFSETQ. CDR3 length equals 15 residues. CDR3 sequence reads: CASSFDRERSYEQYF. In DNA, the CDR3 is TGCGCCAGCAGCTTTGACAGGGAGCGCTCCTACGAGCAGTACTTC. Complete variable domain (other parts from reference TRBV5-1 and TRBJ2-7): KAGVTQTPRYLIKTRGQQVTLSCSPISGHRSVSWYQQTPGQGLQFLFEYFSETQRNKGNFPGRFSGRQFSNSRSEMNVSTLELGDSALYLCASSFDRERSYEQYFGPGTRLTVT.

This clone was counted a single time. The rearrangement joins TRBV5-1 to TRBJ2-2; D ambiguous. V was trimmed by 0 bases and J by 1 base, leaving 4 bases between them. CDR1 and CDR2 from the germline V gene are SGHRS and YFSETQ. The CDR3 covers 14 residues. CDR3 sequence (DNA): TGCGCCAGCAGCTTGGCCCAGAACACCGGGGAGCTGTTTTTT. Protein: CASSLAQNTGELFF.

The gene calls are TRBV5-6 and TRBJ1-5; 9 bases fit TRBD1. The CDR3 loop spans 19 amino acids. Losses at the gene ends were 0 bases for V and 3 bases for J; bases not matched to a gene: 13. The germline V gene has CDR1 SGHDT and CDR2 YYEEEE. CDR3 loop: CASSLGEQGAGEYNQPQHF. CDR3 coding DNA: TGTGCCAGCAGCTTGGGCGAACAGGGGGCAGGGGAATACAATCAGCCCCAGCATTTT.

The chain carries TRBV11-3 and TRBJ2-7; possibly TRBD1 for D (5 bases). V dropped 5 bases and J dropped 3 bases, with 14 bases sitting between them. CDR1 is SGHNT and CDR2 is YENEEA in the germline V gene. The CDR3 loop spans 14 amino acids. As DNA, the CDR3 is TGTGCCAGCAGCCCCAGGGCGACAAACTACGAGCAGTACTTC. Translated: CASSPRATNYEQYF.

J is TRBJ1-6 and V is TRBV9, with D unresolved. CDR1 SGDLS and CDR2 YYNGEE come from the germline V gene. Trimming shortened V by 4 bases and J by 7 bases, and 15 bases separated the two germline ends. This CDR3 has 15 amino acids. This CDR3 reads CASSLFETSNSPLHF. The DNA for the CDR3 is TGTGCCAGCAGCCTTTTCGAGACAAGCAATTCACCCCTCCACTTT.

CDR3 region: CASSLRSGSDEQYF. As DNA, the CDR3 is TGTGCCAGCAGCTTAAGATCGGGTAGTGACGAGCAGTACTTC. V and J are TRBV7-3 and TRBJ2-7; D unresolved. Between the trimmed V and J ends, which lost 1 base and 5 bases, there was a span of 12 bases. The CDR3 sequence is 14 residues long. Per germline, CDR1 SGHTA and CDR2 FQGTGA.

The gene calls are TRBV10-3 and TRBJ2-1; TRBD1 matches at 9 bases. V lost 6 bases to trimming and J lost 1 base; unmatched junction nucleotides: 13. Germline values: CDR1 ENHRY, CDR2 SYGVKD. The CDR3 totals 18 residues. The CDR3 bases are TGTGCCATCAGCGCTCGGGGACAGGGAATTTCTTCCTACAATGAGCAGTTCTTC. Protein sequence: CAISARGQGISSYNEQFF.

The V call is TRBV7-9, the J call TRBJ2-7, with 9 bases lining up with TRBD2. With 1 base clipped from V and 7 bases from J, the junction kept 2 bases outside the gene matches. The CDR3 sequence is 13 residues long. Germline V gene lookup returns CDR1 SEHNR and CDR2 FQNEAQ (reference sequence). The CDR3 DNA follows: TGTGCCAGCAGCTTAGGCGGGGGGGGAGAGCAGTACTTC. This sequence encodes CASSLGGGGEQYF.

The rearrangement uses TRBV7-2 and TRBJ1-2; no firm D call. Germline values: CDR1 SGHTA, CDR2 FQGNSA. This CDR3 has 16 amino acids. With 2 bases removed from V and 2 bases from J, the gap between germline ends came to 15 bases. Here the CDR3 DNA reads TGTGCCAGCAGCTTAAGTTCGCTCGGAGGGAACTATGGCTACACCTTC. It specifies CASSLSSLGGNYGYTF.

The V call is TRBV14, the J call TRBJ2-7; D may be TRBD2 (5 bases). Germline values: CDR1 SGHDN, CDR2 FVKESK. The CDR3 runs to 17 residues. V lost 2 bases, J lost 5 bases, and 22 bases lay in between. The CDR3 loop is CASSQSTSSGRRNEQYF. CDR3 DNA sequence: TGTGCCAGCAGCCAATCCACATCGTCGGGCAGGAGGAACGAGCAGTACTTC.

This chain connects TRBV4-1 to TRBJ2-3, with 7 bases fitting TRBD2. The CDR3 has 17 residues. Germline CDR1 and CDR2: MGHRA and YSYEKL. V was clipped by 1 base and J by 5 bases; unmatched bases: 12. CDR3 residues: CASSQAGEGPRRDTQYF. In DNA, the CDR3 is TGCGCCAGCAGCCAAGCTGGGGAGGGCCCTCGCAGAGATACGCAGTATTTT.

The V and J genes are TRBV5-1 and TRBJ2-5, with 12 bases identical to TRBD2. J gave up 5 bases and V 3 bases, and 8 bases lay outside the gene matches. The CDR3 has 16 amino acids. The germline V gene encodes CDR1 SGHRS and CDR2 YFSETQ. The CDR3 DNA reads TGCGCCAGCAGCTCGTCTAGCGGGAGGGCTGATGAGACCCAGTACTTC. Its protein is CASSSSSGRADETQYF.

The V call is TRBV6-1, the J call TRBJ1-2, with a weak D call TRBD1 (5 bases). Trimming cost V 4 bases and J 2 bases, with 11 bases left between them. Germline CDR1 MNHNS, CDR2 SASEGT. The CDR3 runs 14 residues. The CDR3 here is CASSGWTPNYGYTF. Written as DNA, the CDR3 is TGTGCCAGCAGTGGCTGGACACCCAACTATGGCTACACCTTC.

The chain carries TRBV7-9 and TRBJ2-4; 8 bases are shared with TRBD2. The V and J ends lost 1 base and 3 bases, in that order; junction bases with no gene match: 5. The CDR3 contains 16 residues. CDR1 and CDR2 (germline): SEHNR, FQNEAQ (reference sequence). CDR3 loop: CASSLDSGKGKNIQYF. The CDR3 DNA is TGTGCCAGCAGCTTAGATAGCGGGAAAGGCAAAAACATTCAGTACTTC.

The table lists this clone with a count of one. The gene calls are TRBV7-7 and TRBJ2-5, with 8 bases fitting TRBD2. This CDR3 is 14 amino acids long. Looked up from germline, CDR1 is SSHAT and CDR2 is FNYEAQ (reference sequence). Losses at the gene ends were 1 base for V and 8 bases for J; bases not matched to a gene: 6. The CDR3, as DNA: TGTGCCAGCAGCTTAGGAGTAGCGGGGAACACCCAGTACTTC. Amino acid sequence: CASSLGVAGNTQYF.

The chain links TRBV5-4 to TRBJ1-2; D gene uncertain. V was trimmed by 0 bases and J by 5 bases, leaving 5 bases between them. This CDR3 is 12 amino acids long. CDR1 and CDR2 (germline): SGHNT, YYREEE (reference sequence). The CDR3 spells CASSLGGYGYTF. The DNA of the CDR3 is TGTGCCAGCAGCTTGGGAGGGTATGGCTACACCTTC.

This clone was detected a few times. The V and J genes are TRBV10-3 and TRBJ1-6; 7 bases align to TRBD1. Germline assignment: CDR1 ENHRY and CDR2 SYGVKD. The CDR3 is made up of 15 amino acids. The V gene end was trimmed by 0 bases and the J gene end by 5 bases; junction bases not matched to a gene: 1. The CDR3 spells CAISESGQHNSPLHF. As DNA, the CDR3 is TGTGCCATCAGTGAGTCGGGACAGCATAATTCACCCCTCCACTTT.

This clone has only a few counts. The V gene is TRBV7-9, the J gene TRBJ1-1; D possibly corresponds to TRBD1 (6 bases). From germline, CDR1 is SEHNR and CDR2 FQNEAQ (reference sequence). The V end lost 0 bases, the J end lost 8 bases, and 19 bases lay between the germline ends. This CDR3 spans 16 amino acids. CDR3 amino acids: CASSLALSDSSLEAFF. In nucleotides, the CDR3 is TGTGCCAGCAGCTTAGCCCTCTCGGACAGTTCTCTCGAAGCTTTCTTT.

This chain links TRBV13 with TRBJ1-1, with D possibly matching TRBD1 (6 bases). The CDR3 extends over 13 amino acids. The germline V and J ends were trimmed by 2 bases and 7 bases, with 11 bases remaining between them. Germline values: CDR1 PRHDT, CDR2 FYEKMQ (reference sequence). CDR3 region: CASSLTGRIEAFF. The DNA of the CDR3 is TGTGCCAGCAGCTTAACAGGGCGGATTGAAGCTTTCTTT.